What follows are 27 T cell receptor beta chains derived from one specimen sequenced in a study of T cell repertoires in cytomegalovirus infection (dated by TCRdb to about 2019). No antigens are known for them. The sequencing machine was an Illumina HiSeq 1500. TCRdb took the public reads, trimmed them with fastp at Q25, ran MiXCR for clone calling and kept in-frame beta chains. Entries that share a CDR3 protein sequence are merged under the most common genes and DNA. This sample gives approximately 590,000 distinct CDR3 sequences in total; about 39% of them show up just once. The biggest ten clones account for 48% of the sample. Explained via the paper, the treatment or condition label denotes: in vitro stimulation with specific CMV peptide epitopes to enrich CMV-specific T cells. Here the sequenced sample was cultured PBMCs, taken from culture after CMV antigen stimulation. These receptors came from a human donor in good health (CMV status not recorded). Some clones in this sample may be carry-over from other donors' samples.

The chain employs TRBV20-1 and TRBJ2-3; tentatively, D is TRBD1 (6 bases). From germline, CDR1 is DFQATT and CDR2 SNEGSKA (reference sequence). This CDR3 spans 14 amino acids. The germline V and J ends were trimmed by 5 bases and 3 bases, with 15 bases remaining between them. In nucleotides, the CDR3 is TGCAGTGCTTTACAGGGTGAAGTTACAGATACGCAGTATTTT. Its protein product is CSALQGEVTDTQYF.

The chain combines TRBV12-3 or TRBV12-4 with TRBJ2-7; 9 bases align to TRBD1. The CDR3 runs to 14 residues. With V trimmed by 3 bases and J by 4 bases, 4 bases remained unmatched. CDR3 coding DNA: TGTGCCAGCAGTTTTTGGGACAGGGAGTACGAGCAGTACTTC. It translates to CASSFWDREYEQYF.

This sequence joins TRBV20-1 and TRBJ1-5; no definite D call. Germline-derived CDR1 and CDR2 are DFQATT and SNEGSKA (reference sequence). This CDR3 spans 15 amino acids. Trimming left V 3 bases short and J 2 bases short, with 14 bases between. CDR3 coding DNA: TGCAGTGCTAGCTCCCAACATTGGGGCAATCAGCCCCAGCATTTT. Its translation: CSASSQHWGNQPQHF.

This chain connects TRBV7-9 to TRBJ2-3; D unclear. CDR1 is SEHNR and CDR2 is FQNEAQ in the germline V gene (reference sequence). The V and J ends lost 5 bases and 1 base respectively, with 10 bases between them. The CDR3 has 14 amino acids. The CDR3 sequence: CASSTPGGTDTQYF. DNA of the CDR3: TGTGCCAGCAGCACCCCCGGAGGCACAGATACGCAGTATTTT.

J is TRBJ1-6 and V is TRBV7-2; 9 nucleotides line up with TRBD1. Germline V gene data show CDR1 as SGHTA and CDR2 as FQGNSA. The CDR3 totals 14 residues. V lost 3 bases to trimming and J lost 8 bases; unmatched junction nucleotides: 2. The CDR3 region has the DNA TGTGCCAGCAGCTTCCGGGACAGGGATTCACCCCTCCACTTT. Amino acid sequence: CASSFRDRDSPLHF. The whole variable domain, filled in from reference TRBV7-2 and TRBJ1-6, reads GAGVSQSPSNKVTEKGKDVELRCDPISGHTALYWYRQSLGQGLEFLIYFQGNSAPDKSGLPSDRFSAERTGGSVSTLTIQRTQQEDSAVYLCASSFRDRDSPLHFGNGTRLTVT.

This chain links TRBV7-2 with TRBJ1-2; TRBD1 is a possible D gene (5 bases). In germline, CDR1 is SGHTA, CDR2 FQGNSA. This CDR3 is built from 16 residues. Trimming left V 1 base short and J 5 bases short, with 17 bases between. The DNA of the CDR3 is TGTGCCAGCAGCTTAGTGGGGGGAGGTGGACTTTATGGCTACACCTTC. It yields the protein CASSLVGGGGLYGYTF.

The chain combines TRBV11-2 with TRBJ2-1; possible D gene TRBD2, 6 bases. The germline V gene encodes CDR1 SGHAT and CDR2 FQNNGV. V shed 1 base and J shed 7 bases, with 17 bases lying between them. The CDR3 loop spans 16 amino acids. CDR3 region: CASSLGRVAAQNEQFF. In DNA, the CDR3 is TGTGCCAGCAGCTTAGGTCGGGTAGCGGCCCAGAATGAGCAGTTCTTC. The whole variable domain, filled in from reference TRBV11-2 and TRBJ2-1, reads EAGVAQSPRYKIIEKRQSVAFWCNPISGHATLYWYQQILGQGPKLLIQFQNNGVVDDSQLPKDRFSAERLKGVDSTLKIQPAKLEDSAVYLCASSLGRVAAQNEQFFGPGTRLTVL.

The chain is built from TRBV27 and TRBJ2-4, with D uncertain. Trimming removed 5 bases from V and 6 bases from J, with 14 bases in between. CDR3 length: 14 amino acids. Germline V gene sequence: CDR1 MNHEY, CDR2 SMNVEV (reference sequence). The CDR3 DNA is TGTGCCAGCAGTGACCGGGTCGGAAGAAACATTCAGTACTTC. Translated, it gives CASSDRVGRNIQYF.

V and J are TRBV27 and TRBJ2-6; D gene unclear. V was shortened by 6 bases and J by 1 base, with 10 bases between the two germline ends. The CDR3 is made up of 15 amino acids. Germline V gene sequence: CDR1 MNHEY, CDR2 SMNVEV (reference sequence). In DNA, the CDR3 is TGTGCCAGCAGGAGTTGGGGTTCTGGGGCCAACGTCCTGACTTTC. Translating it yields CASRSWGSGANVLTF.

This clonotype has more than one count but fewer than ten. The rearrangement uses TRBV7-8 and TRBJ2-7; 7 bases fit TRBD1. With V trimmed by 1 base and J by 4 bases, 4 bases remained unmatched. Germline CDR1 SGHVS, CDR2 FQNEAQ. The CDR3 has 14 residues. Written as DNA, the CDR3 is TGTGCCAGCAGCTTAGAACAGGGGTGGTACGAGCAGTACTTC. Translation: CASSLEQGWYEQYF. Complete variable domain (other parts from reference TRBV7-8 and TRBJ2-7): GAGVSQSPRYKVAKRGQDVALRCDPISGHVSLFWYQQALGQGPEFLTYFQNEAQLDKSGLPSDRFFAERPEGSVSTLKIQRTQQEDSAVYLCASSLEQGWYEQYFGPGTRLTVT.

The V gene is TRBV2, the J gene TRBJ2-1; 10 bases are shared with TRBD2. This CDR3 is built from 15 residues. Germline CDR1 SNHLY, CDR2 FYNNEI. V was clipped by 8 bases and J by 7 bases; unmatched bases: 11. CDR3 loop: CASVSGRATGNEQFF. The CDR3 DNA is TGTGCCAGCGTAAGCGGGAGGGCCACGGGGAATGAGCAGTTCTTC.

This clonotype appeared many times. The chain employs TRBV7-2 and TRBJ2-1; 8 bases are a match to TRBD1. The trim removed 1 base at V and 8 bases at J, leaving 10 bases unmatched. Germline V gene data show CDR1 as SGHTA and CDR2 as FQGNSA. The CDR3 length is 16 residues. The CDR3 protein is CASSLGRGGQGHEQFF. In DNA, the CDR3 is TGTGCCAGCAGCTTAGGGAGAGGCGGACAGGGACATGAGCAGTTCTTC.

V is TRBV4-1 and J is TRBJ2-7; D ambiguous. V lost 1 base to trimming and J lost 1 base, with 8 bases between them. Germline CDR1 is MGHRA and CDR2 is YSYEKL. The CDR3 is 14 residues long. CDR3 in DNA: TGCGCCAGCAGCCAAGGGCAGAGATCCTACGAGCAGTACTTC. This encodes CASSQGQRSYEQYF.

This CDR3 is CASRTGQADYTEAFF. The DNA for the CDR3 is TGCGCCAGCAGGACCGGACAGGCCGATTACACTGAAGCTTTCTTT. This chain connects TRBV4-1 to TRBJ1-1; 7 bases agree with TRBD1. The CDR3 spans 15 residues. Germline lookup yields CDR1 MGHRA and CDR2 YSYEKL. The V and J ends lost 6 bases and 3 bases, in that order; junction bases with no gene match: 10.

This chain links TRBV6-2 or TRBV6-3 with TRBJ2-1; weak D call: TRBD1 (6 bases). The length of the CDR3 is 15 residues. Germline V gene lookup returns CDR1 MNHEY and CDR2 SVGEGT. The V end was cut by 1 base, the J end by 8 bases, with 15 bases between. The CDR3 DNA reads TGTGCCAGCAGTTACTACAGGGTGGGGCAAGATGAGCAGTTCTTC. Residues: CASSYYRVGQDEQFF.

This clonotype has only a few counts. The chain has TRBV19 and TRBJ1-5; 8 bases are shared with TRBD1. Germline CDR1 LNHDA, CDR2 SQIVND (reference sequence). The CDR3 is 18 amino acids. V dropped 3 bases and J dropped 1; count of bases not matched to a gene: 11. CDR3 in amino acids: CASSIGQGARGSNQPQHF. CDR3 nucleotide sequence: TGTGCCAGTAGTATTGGGCAGGGGGCCCGGGGGAGCAATCAGCCCCAGCATTTT.

With regard to this clonotype: No DNA is shown, since the ends of the CDR3 on it are uncertain; the CDR3 is the one TCRdb lists. The gene calls are TRBV7-5 and TRBJ1-5; TRBD1 is taken as the D call from the table, unchecked against the DNA. TRBV7-5 is a pseudogene locus. The length of the CDR3 is 16 amino acids, counting both ends. CDR3 sequence reads: CISVPEARTVYQPQHF.

In its sample, this clonotype was seen once. The chain carries TRBV24-1 and TRBJ2-5, with D possibly being TRBD1 or TRBD2 (6 bases each). Trimming removed 3 bases at V and 2 bases at J, with 12 bases between. This CDR3 contains 15 residues. Germline V gene sequence: CDR1 KGHDR, CDR2 SFDVKD. In nucleotides, the CDR3 is TGTGCCACCAGTGATGGGGGGACACAGCAAGAGACCCAGTACTTC. It is translated as CATSDGGTQQETQYF.

This clonotype was seen a few times. The chain couples TRBV7-2 to TRBJ2-1; perhaps TRBD1 as D (6 bases). With 5 bases removed from V and 9 bases from J, the gap between germline ends came to 14 bases. From germline, CDR1 is SGHTA and CDR2 FQGNSA. The CDR3 is 13 residues long. CDR3 sequence (DNA): TGTGCCAGCAGCCCCTACAGGGCCAGTGAGCAGTTCTTC. Residues: CASSPYRASEQFF.

J is TRBJ1-3 and V is TRBV20-1, with 8 bases fitting TRBD1. The ends lost 0 bases at V and 0 bases at J; junction bases unmatched: 1. In germline, CDR1 is DFQATT, CDR2 SNEGSKA (reference sequence). The CDR3 runs to 15 residues. In DNA, the CDR3 is TGCAGTGCTAGAGATACAGGGGGCTCTGGAAACACCATATATTTT. As protein: CSARDTGGSGNTIYF.

A few counts support this clonotype. This chain links TRBV11-2 with TRBJ1-1, with unresolved D. The germline CDR1 and CDR2 sequences are SGHAT and FQNNGV. The CDR3 contains 14 residues. The V end lost 1 base, the J end lost 5 bases, and 11 bases lay between the germline ends. The CDR3 loop is CASSLVSLGTEAFF. The CDR3 DNA reads TGTGCCAGCAGCTTAGTATCCCTGGGGACTGAAGCTTTCTTT.

V is TRBV5-6 and J is TRBJ1-2; D unclear. Germline lookup yields CDR1 SGHDT and CDR2 YYEEEE. This CDR3 region has 14 residues. The ends were cut back, 4 bases at V and 1 base at J, with 11 bases in the middle. Here the CDR3 DNA reads TGTGCCAGCAGCATAGTAGAGAATAACTATGGCTACACCTTC. Protein sequence: CASSIVENNYGYTF.

This clonotype has at least ten counts. V gene TRBV7-9 combines with J gene TRBJ1-2, with a possible D match to TRBD1 (6 bases). Trimming took off 8 bases at V and 8 bases at J, with 18 bases between the two ends. There are 13 residues in the CDR3. CDR1 SEHNR and CDR2 FQNEAQ come from the germline V gene (reference sequence). The CDR3 is CASPSQGTVGYTF. CDR3 DNA sequence: TGTGCCAGCCCGTCCCAGGGGACTGTCGGCTACACCTTC.

This clonotype was detected a few times. The genes are TRBV11-3 and TRBJ1-1; 8 bases are a match to TRBD1. The germline V gene has CDR1 SGHNT and CDR2 YENEEA. V was pared by 4 bases and J by 4 bases, with 2 bases of the junction left unmatched. This CDR3 has 13 amino acids. CDR3 sequence: CASSSDRATEAFF. CDR3 sequence (DNA): TGTGCCAGCAGCTCGGACAGGGCCACTGAAGCTTTCTTT.

CDR3 in amino acids: CASSRRDRWADTQYF. The DNA of the CDR3 is TGTGCCAGCAGCCGCCGGGACAGGTGGGCAGATACGCAGTATTTT. V gene TRBV7-2 combines with J gene TRBJ2-3; TRBD1 matches 8 bases. The CDR3 sequence is 15 residues long. The V and J ends lost 5 bases and 4 bases, in that order; junction bases with no gene match: 8. CDR1 is SGHTA, CDR2 FQGNSA, per germline.

DNA for the CDR3: TGTGCCAAACAGTTAACAGGGGTTTTTGCCGATGAGCAGTTCTTC. Its translation is CAKQLTGVFADEQFF. This chain links TRBV6-2 or TRBV6-3 with TRBJ2-1, with 7 bases matching TRBD1. The CDR3 runs to 15 residues. The V gene's germline CDR1 is MNHEY and CDR2 SVGEGT. Germline trimming cut 10 bases from V and 8 bases from J; bases unmatched to any gene: 17.

The chain uses TRBV19 and TRBJ1-5; 8 nucleotides line up with TRBD1. Unmatched junction bases numbered 3, after V lost 5 bases and J lost 3 bases. The CDR3 runs to 14 residues. Germline lookup yields CDR1 LNHDA and CDR2 SQIVND (reference sequence). The CDR3 spells CASSPGQDNQPQHF. CDR3 DNA: TGTGCCAGTAGTCCGGGACAGGACAATCAGCCCCAGCATTTT.